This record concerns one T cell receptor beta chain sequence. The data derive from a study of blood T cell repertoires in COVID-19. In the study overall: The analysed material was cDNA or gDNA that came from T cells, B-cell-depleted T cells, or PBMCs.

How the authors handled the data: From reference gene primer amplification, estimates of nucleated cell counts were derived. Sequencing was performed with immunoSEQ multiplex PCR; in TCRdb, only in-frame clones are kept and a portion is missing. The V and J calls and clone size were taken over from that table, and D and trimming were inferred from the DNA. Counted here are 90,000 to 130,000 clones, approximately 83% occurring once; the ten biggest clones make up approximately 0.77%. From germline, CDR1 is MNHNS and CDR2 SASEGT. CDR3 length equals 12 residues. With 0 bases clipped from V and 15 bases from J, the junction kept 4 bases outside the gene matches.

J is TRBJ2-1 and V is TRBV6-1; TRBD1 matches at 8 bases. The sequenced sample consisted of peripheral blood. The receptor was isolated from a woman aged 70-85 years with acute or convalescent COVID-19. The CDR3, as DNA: TGTGCCAGCAGTGAAGCGGACAGGGTTCCGTTCTTC. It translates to CASSEADRVPFF.